This T cell receptor beta chain was identified in a study of T cells in tumors after PD-1 blockade. For the study at large: Daily vismodegib 150 mg continued in a subset of anti-PD-1-treated patients. Study-level findings and limits: About 41% of tumor TCR clonotypes were also found in blood.

Comments on this clone: Its cognate antigen is unknown.

This CDR3 comprises 11 residues. Trimming pared 5 bases from V and 3 bases from J, leaving 8 bases between. Germline V gene data show CDR1 as DFQATT and CDR2 as SNEGSKA (reference sequence). TCRdb's copy holds only in-frame clones and misses some; the assay was immunoSEQ multiplex PCR. The sample lists 61,000 or so clones, around 80% occurring once. This rearrangement joins TRBV20-1 to TRBJ2-7; D is possibly TRBD1 (5 bases). The receptor's source is a human donor with basal cell carcinoma. The input for sequencing was PBMCs, taken before anti-PD-1 treatment. CDR3 nucleotides: TGCAGTGCTCTGACAGACTACGAGCAGTACTTC. Translation: CSALTDYEQYF.